The rows below give T cell receptor beta chains drawn from one sample of a study of OX40 agonist ivuxolimab in advanced cancers. Generated by immunoSEQ multiplex PCR, the TCRdb table keeps only in-frame clones and is missing some. The sample contains around 34,000 clones, about 89% of which appear only once. The material was CD4+ or CD8+ T cells sorted from blood, obtained in a trial of the OX40 agonist ivuxolimab. These receptors originate from an adult with an advanced solid tumor such as melanoma, head and neck, liver or kidney cancer. Both conserved end residues are part of each CDR3. Each record gives: V gene, J gene, CDR3 protein.

V: TRBV2
J: TRBJ2-1
CDR3: CASSEGGASTYNEQFF

V: TRBV6-5
J: TRBJ1-1
CDR3: CASSYADTEAFF

V: TRBV14
J: TRBJ2-5
CDR3: CASSLTGGAETQYF

V: TRBV7-9
J: TRBJ2-7
CDR3: CASSPPGRGGEQYF

V: TRBV15
J: TRBJ1-1
CDR3: CATSRDGSGAGNTEAFF

V: TRBV4-3
J: TRBJ2-1
CDR3: CASSQDSSVGEQFF

V: TRBV4-3
J: TRBJ1-1
CDR3: CASSPGQGAGEAFF

V: TRBV28
J: TRBJ2-1
CDR3: CASRDSGGDYNEQFF

V: TRBV2
J: TRBJ2-1
CDR3: CASAGWAGLGNEQFF

V: TRBV27
J: TRBJ1-1
CDR3: CASSPGTGVTYTEAFF

V: TRBV9
J: TRBJ2-2
CDR3: CASSGSGGPTGELFF

V: TRBV4-1
J: TRBJ1-5
CDR3: CASSQVGQGADQPQHF

V: TRBV6-5
J: TRBJ2-2
CDR3: CASSYKPRGGELFF

V: TRBV5-1
J: TRBJ2-2
CDR3: CASNRANTGELFF

V: TRBV27
J: TRBJ2-7
CDR3: CASSPGLAGSSYEQYF

V: TRBV9
J: TRBJ2-7
CDR3: CASSPYKIPSYEQYF

V: TRBV11-2
J: TRBJ2-7
CDR3: CASSAGSYEQYF

V: TRBV6-6
J: TRBJ1-4
CDR3: CASSYDRVNEKLFF

V: TRBV25-1
J: TRBJ2-3
CDR3: CASGLQGHTQYF

V: TRBV27
J: TRBJ2-1
CDR3: CASRKSPYNEQFF

V: TRBV7-9
J: TRBJ2-3
CDR3: CASSLVSGDRGLPDTQYF

V: TRBV7-9
J: TRBJ2-1
CDR3: CASSPRDRGHNEQFF

V: TRBV10-1
J: TRBJ1-2
CDR3: CASLGRDYGYTF

V: TRBV15
J: TRBJ1-5
CDR3: CATSSLAGNQPQHF

V: TRBV4-1
J: TRBJ2-1
CDR3: CASSQVEGNEQFF

V: TRBV9
J: TRBJ2-3
CDR3: CASSLSLPSTDTQYF

V: TRBV9
J: TRBJ2-3
CDR3: CASSVGGGSTDTQYF

V: TRBV7-9
J: TRBJ1-1
CDR3: CASSPPGLLNTEAFF

V: TRBV2
J: TRBJ1-5
CDR3: CASSAGGTNQPQHF

V: TRBV21-1
J: TRBJ1-1
CDR3: CASSKSHGCMNTEAFF

V: TRBV28
J: TRBJ2-7
CDR3: CASSSGGNEQYF

V: TRBV30
J: TRBJ2-2
CDR3: CAWSATGNTGELFF

V: TRBV11-2
J: TRBJ2-5
CDR3: CASSLGSSRAETQYF

V: TRBV10-1
J: TRBJ2-5
CDR3: CASSDSRYVTQYF

V: TRBV27
J: TRBJ2-7
CDR3: CASGDGRDSSYEQYF

V: TRBV5-6
J: TRBJ1-2
CDR3: CASSLQMDYGYTF

V: TRBV28
J: TRBJ2-1
CDR3: CASSLSNGGQNEQFF

V: TRBV10-1
J: TRBJ2-5
CDR3: CASPVEERGDQETQYF

V: TRBV28
J: TRBJ2-4
CDR3: CASSSLGVAKNIQYF

V: TRBV7-8
J: TRBJ1-1
CDR3: CASGTGGTEAFF

V: TRBV28
J: TRBJ1-5
CDR3: CASSLPNQPQHF

V: TRBV28
J: TRBJ2-5
CDR3: CASSSPRDETQYF

V: TRBV2
J: TRBJ1-1
CDR3: CASTGGVGGENTEAFF

V: TRBV5-6
J: TRBJ2-7
CDR3: CASSLAGQTYEQYF

V: TRBV5-4
J: TRBJ2-2
CDR3: CASSLAGWTGELFF

V: TRBV27
J: TRBJ2-1
CDR3: CASSFHDADRVVF

V: TRBV7-8
J: TRBJ2-7
CDR3: CASSSKSLLGGFYEQYF

V: TRBV20-1
J: TRBJ2-7
CDR3: CSARGDGPKYF

V: TRBV9
J: TRBJ2-1
CDR3: CASSSHRQANEQFF

V: TRBV13
J: TRBJ1-4
CDR3: CASSPRDRGGPKKLFF

V: TRBV18
J: TRBJ1-2
CDR3: CASSPPELYGYTF

V: TRBV18
J: TRBJ1-1
CDR3: CASSPGITGVRTEAFF